The 12 T cell receptor beta chains below come from one sample, sequenced in a study of T-cell reconstitution after alpha-beta-depleted transplantation in children. TCRbeta library construction was performed incorporating unique molecular identifiers. One entry per CDR3 protein, called by TCRdb with MiXCR from the PCR reads. The repertoire holds roughly 490,000 distinct CDR3 sequences, with about an eighth as singletons. The input for sequencing was PBMCs, mostly from graft donor cells, taken 180 days after TCRalphabeta/CD19-depleted stem cell transplant. Source of these receptors: a female patient younger than 10 who had a stem cell transplant for aplastic anemia, so the T cells may come from the graft donor.

This clonotype was picked up many times. The chain couples TRBV12-3 or TRBV12-4 to TRBJ1-2, with 9 bases matching TRBD1. With 4 bases clipped from V and 4 bases from J, the junction kept 7 bases outside the gene matches. The CDR3 runs to 15 residues. CDR3 sequence: CASSSPDRGSYGYTF. The CDR3 DNA follows: TGTGCCAGCAGTTCGCCCGACAGGGGGAGCTATGGCTACACCTTC.

The chain joins TRBV12-3 or TRBV12-4 to TRBJ2-7; 7 bases agree with TRBD1. This CDR3 is 15 amino acids long. The ends lost 4 bases at V and 3 bases at J; junction bases unmatched: 9. This chain's CDR3 is CASSSPRGYNYEQYF. In DNA, the CDR3 is TGTGCCAGCAGTTCCCCCAGGGGGTACAACTACGAGCAGTACTTC.

The sample holds many counts of this clonotype. This sequence joins TRBV7-8 and TRBJ2-7, with 8 bases matching TRBD2. The V segment lost 0 bases and the J segment 4 bases; nucleotides outside the gene matches: 5. There are 15 residues in the CDR3. CDR1 is SGHVS and CDR2 is FQNEAQ in the germline V gene. The DNA for the CDR3 is TGTGCCAGCAGCTTAGCTAGCGGGACGGTTTACGAGCAGTACTTC. The encoded protein is CASSLASGTVYEQYF.

A few counts support this clonotype. V usage is TRBV12-3 or TRBV12-4 and J usage is TRBJ2-1; 7 positions agree with TRBD2. V lost 6 bases to trimming and J lost 8 bases; unmatched junction nucleotides: 19. CDR3 length equals 17 residues. CDR3 residues: CASSPSPPREGRDEQFF. DNA for the CDR3: TGTGCCAGCAGCCCCTCCCCCCCTAGGGAGGGCAGGGATGAGCAGTTCTTC.

This clonotype was detected many times. The V and J genes are TRBV7-3 and TRBJ1-6; 7 bases line up with TRBD1. This CDR3 is built from 16 residues. Germline V lookup: CDR1 SGHTA, CDR2 FQGTGA. With 5 bases clipped from V and 5 bases from J, the junction kept 9 bases outside the gene matches. The chain's CDR3 is CASSPLVTGDNSPLHF. In DNA, the CDR3 is TGTGCCAGCAGCCCCCTCGTCACAGGGGATAATTCACCCCTCCACTTT.

The gene calls are TRBV25-1 and TRBJ2-7, with D possibly being TRBD2 (5 bases). From germline, CDR1 is MGHDK and CDR2 SYGVNS. Trimming took 1 base from V and 2 from J, leaving 12 bases between them. This CDR3 comprises 15 residues. Written as DNA, the CDR3 is TGTGCCAGCAGTGAATTAGGCCGGGGAACCTACGAGCAGTACTTC. Translating it yields CASSELGRGTYEQYF.

The chain is built from TRBV11-2 and TRBJ2-4; 8 nucleotides match TRBD1. CDR3 length: 19 amino acids. The germline V gene has CDR1 SGHAT and CDR2 FQNNGV. V lost 4 bases and J lost 0; bases outside the gene matches: 14. CDR3 DNA sequence: TGTGCCAGCAGCTCGGACAGGGCATCTGGGACCCTAGCCAAAAACATTCAGTACTTC. Translating gives CASSSDRASGTLAKNIQYF.

This clonotype came up many times. CDR3 nucleotide sequence: TGTGCCAGCAGCTTACTCGGACCCATGGCCTACGAGCAGTACTTC. It translates to CASSLLGPMAYEQYF. The chain employs TRBV7-9 and TRBJ2-7; D call uncertain. Germline assignment: CDR1 SEHNR and CDR2 FQNEAQ (reference sequence). V was pared by 2 bases and J by 2 bases, with 13 bases between. CDR3 length: 15 amino acids.

This clonotype has a handful of counts. The chain has TRBV7-3 and TRBJ2-7; TRBD1 or TRBD2 may be the D gene (6 bases each). CDR3 length: 15 amino acids. V lost 2 bases and J lost 4, with 15 bases in between. Germline CDR1 is SGHTA and CDR2 is FQGTGA. The chain's CDR3 is CASSLLGGEGYEQYF. CDR3 DNA: TGTGCCAGCAGCTTACTCGGGGGCGAAGGTTACGAGCAGTACTTC.

This clonotype appeared a few times. At one end the junction does not follow the germline gene, possibly because of a read error. V usage is TRBV7-2 and J usage is TRBJ1-2; 12 bases match TRBD1. The CDR3 runs 15 residues. Germline loops: CDR1 SGHTA, CDR2 FQGNSA. CDR3: CASTLGTGGSYGYTF. The CDR3 DNA reads TGTGCCAGCACCTTAGGGACAGGGGGCTCCTATGGCTACACCTTC.

This chain joins TRBV27 and TRBJ2-7, with a possible D match to TRBD2 (5 bases). This CDR3 is 15 amino acids long. Germline assignment: CDR1 MNHEY and CDR2 SMNVEV (reference sequence). Trimming stripped 1 base from V and 0 bases from J, with 10 bases between. CDR3: CASSLWIGSSYEQYF. CDR3 DNA sequence: TGTGCCAGCAGTTTATGGATAGGGAGCTCCTACGAGCAGTACTTC.

This clonotype turned up a few times. The CDR3 DNA sequence: TGTGCCAGCAGCTGGGGACATCCCCAAGAGACCCAGTACTTC. As protein: CASSWGHPQETQYF. The chain recombines TRBV7-9 with TRBJ2-5, with D perhaps TRBD1 (6 bases). Trimming removed 4 bases at V and 1 base at J, with 10 bases between. The CDR3 runs 14 residues. CDR1 SEHNR and CDR2 FQNEAQ come from the germline V gene (reference sequence).